This T cell receptor (beta chain) was profiled in a study of response to subunit inactivated influenza vaccine. Study findings and constraints: Each seasonal influenza vaccination recruits few new T cells, the authors suggested.

Germline V gene data show CDR1 as LGHNA and CDR2 as YSLEER. Trimming removed 0 bases from V and 4 bases from J; junction bases left unmatched: 5. CDR3 length: 16 amino acids. Regarding this clonotype: Its antigen is not identified.

TCRdb reprocessed the RT-PCR reads via MiXCR and lists one record per CDR3 protein. The table lists 860,000 or so distinct CDR3 sequences, about 20% of them singletons. The rearrangement uses TRBV4-3 and TRBJ2-3, with 9 bases fitting TRBD2. The source material was PBMCs from blood, sampled around 5 days after vaccination. The sequence derives from a man aged 45-60 years who received an inactivated influenza vaccine. CDR3 coding DNA: TGCGCCAGCAGCCAAGATATAAGCGGGAGGCCAGATACGCAGTATTTT. Translated, it gives CASSQDISGRPDTQYF.